This T cell receptor beta chain was sequenced for a study of CD8+CD57+ T cells in acquired aplastic anemia. CD8+CD57+ cell expansion had been shown by flow cytometry in patients chosen for sequencing. Every patient had severe acquired aplastic anemia. There was no therapy given to any patient before the blood sampling took place. Germline V gives CDR1 SGHTA, CDR2 FQGNSA. V lost 5 bases to trimming and J lost 3 bases, with 16 bases between them. The length of the CDR3 is 15 residues. Profiling that covered TCR beta VDJ and CDR3 relied on genomic DNA as its template. TCRdb used MiXCR to reprocess the reads, holding one entry per CDR3 protein. The sample carries around 120,000 distinct CDR3 sequences, approximately 40% recorded once.

The TCR comes from a human donor with aplastic anemia. Input material: sorted CD4+, CD8+, or CD8+CD57+ T cells (not recorded which) from PBMCs. This chain joins TRBV7-2 and TRBJ1-1, with a tentative D call TRBD1 (5 bases). The CDR3: CASSPRGDGDTEAFF. The CDR3 DNA reads as TGTGCCAGCAGCCCTAGGGGAGACGGGGACACTGAAGCTTTCTTT.